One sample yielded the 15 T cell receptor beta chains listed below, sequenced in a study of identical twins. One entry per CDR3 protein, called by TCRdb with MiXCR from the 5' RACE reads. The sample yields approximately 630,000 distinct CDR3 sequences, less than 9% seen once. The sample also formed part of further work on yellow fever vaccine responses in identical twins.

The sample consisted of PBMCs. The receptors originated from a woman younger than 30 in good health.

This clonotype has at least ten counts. CDR3 loop: CASSDWARTSDTQYF. CDR3 DNA sequence: TGCGCCAGCAGTGACTGGGCCCGCACCTCAGATACGCAGTATTTT. The V and J genes are TRBV10-2 and TRBJ2-3; D unresolved. V lost 3 bases and J 4 bases, leaving 14 bases between the germline ends. The CDR3 is 15 amino acids. Germline CDR1 reads WSHSY; CDR2 reads SAAADI.

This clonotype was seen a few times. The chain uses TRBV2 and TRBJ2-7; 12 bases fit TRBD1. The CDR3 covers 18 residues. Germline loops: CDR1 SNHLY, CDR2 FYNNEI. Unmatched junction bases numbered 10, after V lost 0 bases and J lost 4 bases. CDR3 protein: CASSEAVVRDRGRYEQYF. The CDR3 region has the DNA TGTGCCAGCAGTGAAGCAGTTGTCCGGGACAGGGGGCGGTACGAGCAGTACTTC.

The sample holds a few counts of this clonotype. The CDR3 region has the DNA TGTGCCAGCAGTATCGGCGGTAGCGGGAAAGCAAATGAGCAGTTCTTC. This translates into CASSIGGSGKANEQFF. The rearrangement links TRBV12-3 or TRBV12-4 to TRBJ2-1; 8 bases map to TRBD2. This CDR3 has 16 amino acids. Unmatched junction bases numbered 13, after V lost 5 bases and J lost 7 bases.

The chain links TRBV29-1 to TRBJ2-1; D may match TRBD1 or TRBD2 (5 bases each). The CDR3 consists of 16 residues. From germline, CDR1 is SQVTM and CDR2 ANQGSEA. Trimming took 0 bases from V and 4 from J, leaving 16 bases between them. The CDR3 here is CSVEDPGPRVYNEQFF. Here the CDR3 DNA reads TGCAGCGTTGAAGATCCGGGACCACGGGTATACAATGAGCAGTTCTTC.

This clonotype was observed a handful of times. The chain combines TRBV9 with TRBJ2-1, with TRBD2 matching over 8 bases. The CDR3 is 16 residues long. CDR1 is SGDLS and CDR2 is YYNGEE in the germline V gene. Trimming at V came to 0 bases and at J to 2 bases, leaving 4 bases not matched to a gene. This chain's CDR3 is CASSVVSGGPYNEQFF. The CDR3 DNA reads TGTGCCAGCAGCGTAGTGAGCGGGGGCCCCTACAATGAGCAGTTCTTC.

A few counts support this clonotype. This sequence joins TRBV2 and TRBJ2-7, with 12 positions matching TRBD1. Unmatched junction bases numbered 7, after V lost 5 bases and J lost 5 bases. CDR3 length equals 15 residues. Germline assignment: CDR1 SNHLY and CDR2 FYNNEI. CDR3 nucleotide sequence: TGTGCCAGCAGTAAAACCGGGACAGGGGGCGACGAGCAGTACTTC. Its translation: CASSKTGTGGDEQYF. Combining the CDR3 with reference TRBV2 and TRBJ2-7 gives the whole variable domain EPEVTQTPSHQVTQMGQEVILRCVPISNHLYFYWYRQILGQKVEFLVSFYNNEISEKSEIFDDQFSVERPDGSNFTLKIRSTKLEDSAMYFCASSKTGTGGDEQYFGPGTRLTVT.

The CDR3 protein is CASSFPGVSSYNEQFF. CDR3 bases: TGTGCCAGCAGTTTTCCGGGGGTTAGCTCCTACAATGAGCAGTTCTTC. The J gene is TRBJ2-1, the V gene TRBV28; weak D call: TRBD2 (6 bases). Looked up from germline, CDR1 is MDHEN and CDR2 is SYDVKM. V lost 3 bases and J 0 bases, leaving 12 bases between the germline ends. The CDR3 runs to 16 residues.

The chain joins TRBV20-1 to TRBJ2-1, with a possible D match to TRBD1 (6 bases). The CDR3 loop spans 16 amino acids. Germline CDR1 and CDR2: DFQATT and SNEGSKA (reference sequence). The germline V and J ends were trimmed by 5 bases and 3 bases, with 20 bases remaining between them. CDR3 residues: CSAAPQGTLNYNEQFF. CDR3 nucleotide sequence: TGCAGTGCTGCCCCGCAGGGGACCCTTAACTACAATGAGCAGTTCTTC.

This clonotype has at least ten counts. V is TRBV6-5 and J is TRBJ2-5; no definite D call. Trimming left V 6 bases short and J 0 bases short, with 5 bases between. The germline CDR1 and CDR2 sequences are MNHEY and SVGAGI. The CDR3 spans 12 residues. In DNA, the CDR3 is TGTGCCAGCAGCTACGACCAAGAGACCCAGTACTTC. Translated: CASSYDQETQYF.

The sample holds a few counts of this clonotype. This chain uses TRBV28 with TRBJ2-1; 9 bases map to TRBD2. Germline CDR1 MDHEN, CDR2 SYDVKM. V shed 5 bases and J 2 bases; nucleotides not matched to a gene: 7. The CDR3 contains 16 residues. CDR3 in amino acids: CASSPMAGGAYNEQFF. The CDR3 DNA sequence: TGTGCCAGCAGTCCCATGGCGGGAGGGGCCTACAATGAGCAGTTCTTC.

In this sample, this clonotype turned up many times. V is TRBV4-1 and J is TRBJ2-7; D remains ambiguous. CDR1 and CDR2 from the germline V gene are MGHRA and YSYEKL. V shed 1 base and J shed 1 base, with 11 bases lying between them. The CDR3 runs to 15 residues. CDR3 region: CASSQVDGPSYEQYF. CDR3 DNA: TGCGCCAGCAGCCAAGTCGACGGACCTTCCTACGAGCAGTACTTC.

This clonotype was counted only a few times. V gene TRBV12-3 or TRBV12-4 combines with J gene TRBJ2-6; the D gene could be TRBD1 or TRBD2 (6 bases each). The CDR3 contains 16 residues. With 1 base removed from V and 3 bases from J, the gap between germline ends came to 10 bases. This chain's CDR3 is CASSLGGAGGANVLTF. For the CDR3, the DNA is TGTGCCAGCAGTTTAGGGGGGGCTGGTGGGGCCAACGTCCTGACTTTC.

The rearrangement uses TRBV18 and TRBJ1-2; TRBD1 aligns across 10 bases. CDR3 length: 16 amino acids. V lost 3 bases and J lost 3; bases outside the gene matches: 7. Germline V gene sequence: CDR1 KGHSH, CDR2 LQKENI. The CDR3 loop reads CASSPLTGGTDYGYTF. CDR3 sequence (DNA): TGTGCCAGCTCACCCTTGACAGGGGGCACGGACTATGGCTACACCTTC.

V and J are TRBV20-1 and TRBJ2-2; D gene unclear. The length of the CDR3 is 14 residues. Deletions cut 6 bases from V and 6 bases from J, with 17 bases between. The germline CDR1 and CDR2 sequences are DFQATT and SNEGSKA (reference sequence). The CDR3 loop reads CSAEPLRRSGELFF. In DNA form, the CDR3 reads TGCAGTGCGGAACCCCTTAGACGGTCCGGGGAGCTGTTTTTT.

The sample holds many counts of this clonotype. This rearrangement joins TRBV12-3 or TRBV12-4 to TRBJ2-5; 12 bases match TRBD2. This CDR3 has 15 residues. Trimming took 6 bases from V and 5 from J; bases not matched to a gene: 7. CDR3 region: CASSSSGRAGETQYF. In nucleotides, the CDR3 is TGTGCCAGCAGCTCTAGCGGGAGGGCCGGGGAGACCCAGTACTTC.